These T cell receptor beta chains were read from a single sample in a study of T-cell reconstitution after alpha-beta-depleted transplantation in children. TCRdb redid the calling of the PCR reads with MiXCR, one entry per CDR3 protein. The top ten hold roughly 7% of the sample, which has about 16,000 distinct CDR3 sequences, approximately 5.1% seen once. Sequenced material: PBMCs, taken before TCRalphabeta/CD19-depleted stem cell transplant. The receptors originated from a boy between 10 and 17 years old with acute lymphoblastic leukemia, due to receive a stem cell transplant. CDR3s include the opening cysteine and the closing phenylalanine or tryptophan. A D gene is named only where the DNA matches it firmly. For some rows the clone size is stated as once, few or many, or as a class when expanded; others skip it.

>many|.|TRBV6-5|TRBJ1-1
TGTGCCAGCACCGAAAGCGGGTGGACTGAAGCTTTCTTT
CASTESGWTEAFF
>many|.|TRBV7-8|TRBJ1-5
TGTGCCAGCAGCTTAGGGCGATATCGGGGATTGGGTCAGCCCCAGCATTTT
CASSLGRYRGLGQPQHF
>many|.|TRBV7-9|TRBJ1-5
TGTGCCAGCAGCTTAGGTATGGGGGCCCATCAGCCCCAGCATTTT
CASSLGMGAHQPQHF
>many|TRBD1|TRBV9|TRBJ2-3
TGTGCCAGCAGCGCCACGATTAGGACAGGCCTCACAGATACGCAGTATTTT
CASSATIRTGLTDTQYF
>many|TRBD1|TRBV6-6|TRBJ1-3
TGTGCCAGCAGTCGATCGACAGGGGGCTTCGGAAACACCATATATTTT
CASSRSTGGFGNTIYF
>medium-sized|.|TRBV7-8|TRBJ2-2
TGTGCCAGCAGCCGTCTAGGCGGGACTGCGAAGAACACCGGGGAGCTGTTTTTT
CASSRLGGTAKNTGELFF
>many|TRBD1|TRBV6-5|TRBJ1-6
TGTGCCAGCAGTATGACAGGGTATAATTCACCCCTCCACTTT
CASSMTGYNSPLHF
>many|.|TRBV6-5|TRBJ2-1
TGTGCCAGCAGTTACTCTACCCAGGGAAGAAATGAGCAGTTCTTC
CASSYSTQGRNEQFF
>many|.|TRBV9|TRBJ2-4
TGTGCCAGCAGCCCTGGAGATTGGGCCAAAAACATTCAGTACTTC
CASSPGDWAKNIQYF
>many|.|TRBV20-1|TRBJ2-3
TGCAGTGCTAGAGCCTTGGGGGATGCAGATACGCAGTATTTT
CSARALGDADTQYF
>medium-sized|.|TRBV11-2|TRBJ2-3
TGTGCCAGCAGCTTAGATGGATGGTTTAGCACAGATACGCAGTATTTT
CASSLDGWFSTDTQYF
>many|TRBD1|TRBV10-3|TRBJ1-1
TGTGCCATCAGTGCGGCCGGGACAGGGGGCAATAGGGGGAACACTGAAGCTTTCTTT
CAISAAGTGGNRGNTEAFF
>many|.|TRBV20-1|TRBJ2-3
TGCAGTGCTACAAAGGGGGGGACTCCTGGGGCAGATACGCAGTATTTT
CSATKGGTPGADTQYF
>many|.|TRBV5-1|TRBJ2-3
TGCGCCAGCAGCTCCGGACAGAGCACAGATACGCAGTATTTT
CASSSGQSTDTQYF
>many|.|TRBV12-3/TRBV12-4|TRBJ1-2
TGTGCCAGCAGTTTCTCGGTAGGGGGCTACACCTTC
CASSFSVGGYTF
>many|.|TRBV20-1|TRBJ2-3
TGCAGTGCTAGAGCCGGGGGCATCGGGCCCACAGATACGCAGTATTTT
CSARAGGIGPTDTQYF
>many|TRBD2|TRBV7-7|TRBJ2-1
TGTGCCAGCAGCTTAGCGAGCGGGGCCGCCCAGAATGAGCAGTTCTTC
CASSLASGAAQNEQFF
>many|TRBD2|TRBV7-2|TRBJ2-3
TGTGCCAGCAGCTCAGGACTAGTCACAGATACGCAGTATTTT
CASSSGLVTDTQYF
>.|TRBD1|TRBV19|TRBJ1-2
TGTGCCAGTAGACCTTCGACAGGGGGCTCGAATGGCTACACCTTC
CASRPSTGGSNGYTF
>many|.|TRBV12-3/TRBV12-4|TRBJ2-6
TGTGCCAGCAGTTTTGTTGGGGCCAACGTCCTGACTTTC
CASSFVGANVLTF
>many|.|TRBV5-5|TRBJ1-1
TGTGCCAGCAGCTTCCTAGGGGGCACTGAAGCTTTCTTT
CASSFLGGTEAFF
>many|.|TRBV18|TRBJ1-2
TGTGCCAGCTCACCGTATTCAGGGAGAGAAGGCTACACCTTC
CASSPYSGREGYTF
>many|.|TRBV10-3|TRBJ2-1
TGTGCCATCAGTGAGGTTCCCCTCAATGAGCAGTTCTTC
CAISEVPLNEQFF
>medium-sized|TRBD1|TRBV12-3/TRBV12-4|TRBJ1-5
TGTGCCAGCAGTTTACAGGGGGATAAGCCCCAGCATTTT
CASSLQGDKPQHF
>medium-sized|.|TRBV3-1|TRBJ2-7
TGTGCCAGCAGCCAAGCGGCGGCTCCTACCTACGAGCAGTACTTC
CASSQAAAPTYEQYF
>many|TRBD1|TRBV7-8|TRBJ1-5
TGTGCCAGCAGCCTCACAGGGGGCCTCGGTCAGCCCCAGCATTTT
CASSLTGGLGQPQHF
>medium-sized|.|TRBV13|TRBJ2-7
TGTGCCAGCAGCTCCGGATCCTACGAGCAGTACTTC
CASSSGSYEQYF
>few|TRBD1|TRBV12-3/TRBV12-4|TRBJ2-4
TGTACCATCACAAAGCAGGGGGCCTTATTTCTAGCCAAAAACATTCAGTACTTC
CTITKQGALFLAKNIQYF
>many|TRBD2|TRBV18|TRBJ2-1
TGTGCCAGCTCACCACCGGGACTAGCGGGAGGATACAATGAGCAGTTCTTC
CASSPPGLAGGYNEQFF
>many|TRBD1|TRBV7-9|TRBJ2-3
TGTGCCAGCAGCCCGTCGGGACAGACCTTCACAGATACGCAGTATTTT
CASSPSGQTFTDTQYF
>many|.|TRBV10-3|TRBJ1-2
TGTGCCATCAGCGGGGGCCTAGGGGGCTACACCTTC
CAISGGLGGYTF
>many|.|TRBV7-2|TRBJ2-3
TGTGCCAGCAGCTTAGTCTCTCCCCCCCCAGATACGCAGTATTTT
CASSLVSPPPDTQYF
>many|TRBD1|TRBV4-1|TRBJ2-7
TGCGCCAGCAGCCGAACCGGGACAGGAGTCTACGAGCAGTACTTC
CASSRTGTGVYEQYF
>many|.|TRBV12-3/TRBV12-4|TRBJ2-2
TGTGCCAGCAGTTTCCACACCGGGGAGCTGTTTTTT
CASSFHTGELFF
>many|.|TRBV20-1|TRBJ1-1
TGCAGTGCCGGGGGCCAGAACACTGAAGCTTTCTTT
CSAGGQNTEAFF
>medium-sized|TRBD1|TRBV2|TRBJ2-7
TGTGCCAGCAGTCTAGACAGGGGGTTCTCCTACGAGCAGTACTTC
CASSLDRGFSYEQYF
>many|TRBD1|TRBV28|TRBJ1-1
TGTGCCAGCAGTCCCCCCCAGACAGGGTACACTGAAGCTTTCTTT
CASSPPQTGYTEAFF
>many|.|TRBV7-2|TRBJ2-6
TGTGCCAGCAGCCTTCTAGGGGCCGGGGCCAACGTCCTGACTTTC
CASSLLGAGANVLTF
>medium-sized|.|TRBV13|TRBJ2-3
TGTGCCAGCAGCTCCTCGTGGGGCCGACCCTCAGATACGCAGTATTTT
CASSSSWGRPSDTQYF
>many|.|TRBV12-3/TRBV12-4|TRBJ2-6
TGTGCCTTCAGTTTTGCGGGTGGGGGCCGCTCTGGGGCCAACGTCCTGACTTTC
CAFSFAGGGRSGANVLTF
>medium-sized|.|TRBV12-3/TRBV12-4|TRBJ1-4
TGTGCCAGCAGCAGAGGGGGACAAACTAATGAAAAACTGTTTTTT
CASSRGGQTNEKLFF
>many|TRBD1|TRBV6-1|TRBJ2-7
TGTGCCAGCAGTCGACAGGGGGCGGGTGACCTACCCTACGAGCAGTACTTC
CASSRQGAGDLPYEQYF
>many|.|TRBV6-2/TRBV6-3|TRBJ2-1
TGTGCCAGCAGTTATAATTTAGCCTGGTCCGGGGCCAATGAGCAGTTCTTC
CASSYNLAWSGANEQFF
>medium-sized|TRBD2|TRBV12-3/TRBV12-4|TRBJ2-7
TGTGCCAGCAGTTTCTCACTAGCGGGGGGAATGGAGCAGTACTTC
CASSFSLAGGMEQYF
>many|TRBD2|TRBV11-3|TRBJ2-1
TGTGCCACAGGCGCGCGGGAGGGCCTTTACAATGAGCAGTTCTTC
CATGAREGLYNEQFF
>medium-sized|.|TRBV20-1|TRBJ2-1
TGCAGTGCTAGGGACTACGCACTATACAATGAGCAGTTCTTC
CSARDYALYNEQFF
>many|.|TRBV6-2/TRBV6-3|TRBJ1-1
TGTGCCAGCAGTTCCTGGACGCCACTGAAAGCTTTCTTT
CASSSWTPLKAFF
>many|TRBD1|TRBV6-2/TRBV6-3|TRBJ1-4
TGTGCCAGCCGAAAGACCTCCGGGACAGCGCTCATCGCTAATGAAAAACTGTTTTTT
CASRKTSGTALIANEKLFF
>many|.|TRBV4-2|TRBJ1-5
TGTGCCAGCAGCCAAGCTGGGGGTCAGCCCCAGCATTTT
CASSQAGGQPQHF
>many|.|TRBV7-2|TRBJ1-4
TGTGCCAGCAGCTTGGGACGACAGACCGAAAAACTGTTTTTT
CASSLGRQTEKLFF
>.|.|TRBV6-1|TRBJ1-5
TGTGCCGTTAAACGGCGCCTAGGGCCCCAGCATTTT
CAVKRRLGPQHF
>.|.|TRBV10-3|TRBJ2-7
TGTGCCATCAGCCTTGGGTTCTACGAGCAGTACTTC
CAISLGFYEQYF
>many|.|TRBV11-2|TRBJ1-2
TGTGCCAGCAGCTTAGGGCAGGCGGTTGCTATCGGCTACACCTTC
CASSLGQAVAIGYTF
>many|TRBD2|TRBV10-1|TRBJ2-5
TGCGCCAGCCCCGACGTAGCGGGGGGGAACCAAGAGACCCAGTACTTC
CASPDVAGGNQETQYF
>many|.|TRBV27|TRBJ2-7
TGTGCCAGCAGCCTGACAGATATCTACGAGCAGTACTTC
CASSLTDIYEQYF
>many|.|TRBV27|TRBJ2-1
TGTGCCAGCACCCTACTAGGGTCGGGTGAGCAGTTCTTC
CASTLLGSGEQFF
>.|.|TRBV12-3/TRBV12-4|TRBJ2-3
TGTGCCAGCGAGGGGGTCGGGTTGACAGATACGCAGTATTTT
CASEGVGLTDTQYF
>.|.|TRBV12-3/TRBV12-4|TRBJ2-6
TGTACCAGCAGTTTAGGACCAGGGGACCCCTCTGGGGCCAACGTCCTGACTTTC
CTSSLGPGDPSGANVLTF
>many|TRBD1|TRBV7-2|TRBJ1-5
TGTGCCAGCAGCCAGAGGACAGGGGGCAGTCAGCCCCAGCATTTT
CASSQRTGGSQPQHF